The 13 T cell receptor beta chains below were found in one sample sequenced in a study of blood T cell repertoires in COVID-19. TCRdb's table, derived via immunoSEQ multiplex PCR, lists solely in-frame clones and lacks some. The sample yields approximately 96,000 clones, about 85% seen once. The sample was peripheral blood. All receptors derive from an elderly woman with acute or convalescent COVID-19.

The chain is built from TRBV24-1 and TRBJ2-2; unclear D gene. CDR1 and CDR2 from the germline V gene are KGHDR and SFDVKD. The CDR3 is 15 amino acids. Trimming cost V 4 bases and J 4 bases, with 12 bases left between them. The CDR3: CATSDPAGSTGELFF. Written as DNA, the CDR3 is TGTGCCACCAGTGACCCCGCCGGGTCCACCGGGGAGCTGTTTTTT.

The chain joins TRBV7-2 to TRBJ2-3, with D maybe TRBD1 (6 bases). The V gene lost 5 bases and the J gene lost 5 bases, with 11 bases spanning the gap. The CDR3 extends over 13 amino acids. CDR1 is SGHTA, CDR2 FQGNSA, per germline. DNA for the CDR3: TGTGCCAGCAGCCAAGGACAGAAAGATACGCAGTATTTT. Its translation is CASSQGQKDTQYF.

This clone was seen more than once but under ten times. The rearrangement joins TRBV5-6 to TRBJ1-1, with 8 bases matching TRBD1. V shed 2 bases, J shed 5 bases, and the junction held 5 bases outside the gene matches. Germline assignment: CDR1 SGHDT and CDR2 YYEEEE. The CDR3 is 14 residues long. The CDR3: CASSFRQGFTEAFF. The CDR3 bases are TGTGCCAGCAGCTTCAGACAGGGGTTTACTGAAGCTTTCTTT.

The rearrangement joins TRBV3-1 (or the pseudogene TRBV3-2) to TRBJ2-1; 8 nucleotides agree with TRBD2. Germline values: CDR1 LGHDT, CDR2 YNNKEL (reference sequence). V trimming: 8 bases; J trimming: 3 bases; junction bases outside the gene matches: 9. This CDR3 has 15 amino acids. This CDR3 reads CASLSGGINYNEQFF. The CDR3 DNA reads as TGTGCCAGCCTCAGCGGGGGAATTAACTACAATGAGCAGTTCTTC.

J is TRBJ2-2 and V is TRBV5-6; TRBD2 matches at 8 bases. The V segment lost 0 bases and the J segment 6 bases; nucleotides outside the gene matches: 13. Germline V gene lookup returns CDR1 SGHDT and CDR2 YYEEEE. The CDR3 extends over 18 amino acids. The CDR3 coding sequence is TGTGCCAGCAGCTTGGAGGGTAGGGCCCACGGGAGGGCCGGGGAGCTGTTTTTT. Encoded protein: CASSLEGRAHGRAGELFF.

This chain connects TRBV5-5 to TRBJ1-1, with 7 bases aligning to TRBD1. V trimming: 4 bases; J trimming: 0 bases; junction bases outside the gene matches: 3. The CDR3 runs 14 residues. The germline V gene has CDR1 SGHKS and CDR2 YYEKEE (reference sequence). CDR3 in amino acids: CASSIGTVNTEAFF. The CDR3 bases are TGTGCCAGCAGCATTGGGACAGTGAACACTGAAGCTTTCTTT.

This clone was recorded a few times. The chain couples TRBV29-1 to TRBJ1-2, with 9 positions matching TRBD1. V shed 4 bases and J 1 base; nucleotides not matched to a gene: 1. The CDR3 is 13 amino acids. Looked up from germline, CDR1 is SQVTM and CDR2 is ANQGSEA. This CDR3 reads CSVGQGGNYGYTF. The CDR3 DNA reads as TGCAGCGTTGGACAGGGGGGTAACTATGGCTACACCTTC.

This rearrangement joins TRBV24-1 to TRBJ2-4; 7 positions match TRBD2. This CDR3 is 14 amino acids long. Germline CDR1 and CDR2: KGHDR and SFDVKD. The J segment lost 3 bases and the V segment lost 4 bases, leaving 2 bases of the junction unmatched. The CDR3 sequence: CATSESGGKNIQYF. In DNA form, the CDR3 reads TGTGCCACCAGTGAGTCGGGGGGCAAAAACATTCAGTACTTC.

The chain joins TRBV7-6 to TRBJ1-2; TRBD1 aligns across 8 bases. CDR3 length: 16 amino acids. The germline gives CDR1 SGHVS, CDR2 FNYEAQ. With V trimmed by 1 base and J by 3 bases, 7 bases remained unmatched. CDR3 coding DNA: TGTGCCAGCAGCTTAGGTTCGGCAGGGGGCTACTATGGCTACACCTTC. It specifies CASSLGSAGGYYGYTF.

This clone was found a few times. The rearrangement links TRBV12-3 or TRBV12-4 to TRBJ1-2; the D gene is possibly TRBD1 (6 bases). V was shortened by 11 bases and J by 8 bases, with 15 bases between the two germline ends. The CDR3 extends over 11 amino acids. The CDR3 is CAGRGPGGYTF. The CDR3 DNA reads TGTGCCGGGCGGGGGCCTGGAGGCTACACCTTC.

This clone has just a few counts. This chain connects TRBV7-2 to TRBJ1-1; 7 positions match TRBD1. The CDR3 extends over 15 amino acids. The trim removed 7 bases at V and 4 bases at J, leaving 12 bases unmatched. Germline V gene data show CDR1 as SGHTA and CDR2 as FQGNSA. The CDR3 nucleotides read TGTGCCAGCAACACTGGGATGGGACAGATCACTGAAGCTTTCTTT. It encodes CASNTGMGQITEAFF.

The chain has TRBV19 and TRBJ2-3, with 8 bases lining up with TRBD2. This CDR3 is 14 amino acids long. From germline, CDR1 is LNHDA and CDR2 SQIVND (reference sequence). The CDR3 coding sequence is TGTGCTTCGGTTGGCGGGGGGTCGGCAGATACGCAGTATTTT. Its protein is CASVGGGSADTQYF.

This clone appeared a few times. J is TRBJ2-1 and V is TRBV3-1 (or the pseudogene TRBV3-2); 7 bases fit TRBD1. Germline V lookup: CDR1 LGHDT, CDR2 YNNKEL (reference sequence). V shed 3 bases and J 8 bases; nucleotides not matched to a gene: 10. This CDR3 contains 15 residues. The DNA of the CDR3 is TGTGCCAGCAGCCAGGGAGTCCTAGGGACAGATGAGCAGTTCTTC. Protein: CASSQGVLGTDEQFF.